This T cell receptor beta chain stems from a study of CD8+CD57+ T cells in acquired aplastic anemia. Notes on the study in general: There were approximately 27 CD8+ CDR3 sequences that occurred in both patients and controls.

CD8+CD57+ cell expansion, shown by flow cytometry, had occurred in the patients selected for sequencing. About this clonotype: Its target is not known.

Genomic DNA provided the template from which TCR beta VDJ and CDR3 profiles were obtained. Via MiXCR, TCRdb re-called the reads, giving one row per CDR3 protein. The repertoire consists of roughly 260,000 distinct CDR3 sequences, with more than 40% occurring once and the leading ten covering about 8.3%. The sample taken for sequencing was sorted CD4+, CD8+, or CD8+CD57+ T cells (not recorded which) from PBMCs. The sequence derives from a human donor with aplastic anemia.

CDR3 sequence (DNA): TGTGCCAGCAGTGAAGGGCCTAGAGCTGGAAACACCATATATTTT. Translating it yields CASSEGPRAGNTIYF. The chain recombines TRBV2 with TRBJ1-3; D uncertain. Trimming removed 1 base at V and 2 bases at J, with 9 bases between. Germline V gene data show CDR1 as SNHLY and CDR2 as FYNNEI. The CDR3 has 15 amino acids.